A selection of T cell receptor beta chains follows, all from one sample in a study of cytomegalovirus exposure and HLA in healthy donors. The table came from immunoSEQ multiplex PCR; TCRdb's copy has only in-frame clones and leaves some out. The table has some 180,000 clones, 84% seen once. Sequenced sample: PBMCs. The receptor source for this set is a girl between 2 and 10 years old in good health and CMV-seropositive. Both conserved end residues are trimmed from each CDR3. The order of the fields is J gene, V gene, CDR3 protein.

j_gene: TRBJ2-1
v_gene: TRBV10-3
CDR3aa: AISESLAGNNEQF

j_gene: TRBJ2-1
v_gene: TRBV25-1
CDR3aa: ASSEAGLVYNEQF

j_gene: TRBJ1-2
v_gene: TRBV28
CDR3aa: ASRRAGQGEGGYT

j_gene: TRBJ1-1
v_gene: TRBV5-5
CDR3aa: ASSLGQMNIAAF

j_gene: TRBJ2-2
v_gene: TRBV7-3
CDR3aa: ASRLDRVNTGELF

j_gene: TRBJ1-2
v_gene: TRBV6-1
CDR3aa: ASRRDRGDYGYT

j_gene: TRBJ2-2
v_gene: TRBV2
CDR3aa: ASSQGPGELF

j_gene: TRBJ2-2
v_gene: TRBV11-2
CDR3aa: ASSLDRTGELF

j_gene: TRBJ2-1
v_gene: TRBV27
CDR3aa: ASSLGTRNEQF

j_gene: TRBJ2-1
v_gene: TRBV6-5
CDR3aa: VSSSPFRELNEQF

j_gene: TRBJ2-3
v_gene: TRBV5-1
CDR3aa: ASSLYSDTQY

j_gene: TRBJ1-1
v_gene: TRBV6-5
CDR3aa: ASTLRAGNTEAF

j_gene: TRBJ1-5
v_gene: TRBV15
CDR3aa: ATSRETVGQPQH

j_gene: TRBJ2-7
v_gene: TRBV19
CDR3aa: ASSIGAGGTYEQY

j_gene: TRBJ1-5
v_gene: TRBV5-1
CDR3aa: ASSPEGGAYPQH

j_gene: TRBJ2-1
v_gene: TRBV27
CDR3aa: ASSLSSGSVSKYNEQF

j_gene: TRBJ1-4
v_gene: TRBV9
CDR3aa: ASSRGGLGTNEKLF

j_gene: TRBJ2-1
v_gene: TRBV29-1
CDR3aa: SAKESSGAGAYNEQF

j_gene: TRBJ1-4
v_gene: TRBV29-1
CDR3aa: SAAGQGEGKLF

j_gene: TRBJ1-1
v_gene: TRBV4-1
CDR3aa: ASSHPSDRADTEAF

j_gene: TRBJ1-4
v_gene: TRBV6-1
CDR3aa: ASSEQDREGEKLF

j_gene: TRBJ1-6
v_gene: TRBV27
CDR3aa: ASRIRDNYNSPLH

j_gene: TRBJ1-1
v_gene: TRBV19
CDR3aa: ASSIEHVNTEAF

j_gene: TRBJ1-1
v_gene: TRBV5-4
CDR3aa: ASSPTGNTEAF

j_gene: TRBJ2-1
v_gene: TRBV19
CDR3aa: ASRLDRASYNEQF

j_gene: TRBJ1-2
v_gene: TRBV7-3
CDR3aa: ASSPRGGTGNGYT

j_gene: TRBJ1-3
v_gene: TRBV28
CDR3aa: ASRGTGVSSGNTIY

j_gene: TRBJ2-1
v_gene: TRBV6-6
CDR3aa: ASSYSISGEQF

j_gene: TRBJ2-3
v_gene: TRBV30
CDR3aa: AWSVIPNTQY

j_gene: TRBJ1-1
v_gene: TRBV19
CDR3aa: ASSIAGTEAF

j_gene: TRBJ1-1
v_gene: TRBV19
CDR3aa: ASSPDRGEAF

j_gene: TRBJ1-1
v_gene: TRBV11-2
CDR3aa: ASSLALLGEAF

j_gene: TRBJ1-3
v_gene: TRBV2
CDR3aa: ASSTRVVSGNTIY

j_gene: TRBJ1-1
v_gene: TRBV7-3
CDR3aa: ASSLTRLEAEAF

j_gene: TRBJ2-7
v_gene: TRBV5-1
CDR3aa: ASSGTGTSGNGYEQY

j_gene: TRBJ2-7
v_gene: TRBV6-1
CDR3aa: ASSGLTGDSYEQY

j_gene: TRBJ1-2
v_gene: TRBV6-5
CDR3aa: ASRPGQGAYGYT